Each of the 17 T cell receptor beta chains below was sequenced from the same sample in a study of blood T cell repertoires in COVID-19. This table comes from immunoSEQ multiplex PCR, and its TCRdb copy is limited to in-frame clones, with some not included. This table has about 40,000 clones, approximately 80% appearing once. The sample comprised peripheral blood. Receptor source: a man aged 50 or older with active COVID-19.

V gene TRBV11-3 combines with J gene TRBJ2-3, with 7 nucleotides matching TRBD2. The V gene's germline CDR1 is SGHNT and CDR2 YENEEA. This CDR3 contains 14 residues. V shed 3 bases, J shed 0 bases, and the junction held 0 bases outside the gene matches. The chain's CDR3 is CASSFGGSTDTQYF. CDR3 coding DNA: TGTGCCAGCAGCTTCGGGGGGAGCACAGATACGCAGTATTTT.

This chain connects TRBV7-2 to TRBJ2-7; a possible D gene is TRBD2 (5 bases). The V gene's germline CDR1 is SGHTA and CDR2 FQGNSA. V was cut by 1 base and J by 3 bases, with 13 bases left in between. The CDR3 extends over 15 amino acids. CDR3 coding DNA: TGTGCCAGCAGCTTAGGTCGGGGTGGTGGCTACGAGCAGTACTTC. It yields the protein CASSLGRGGGYEQYF.

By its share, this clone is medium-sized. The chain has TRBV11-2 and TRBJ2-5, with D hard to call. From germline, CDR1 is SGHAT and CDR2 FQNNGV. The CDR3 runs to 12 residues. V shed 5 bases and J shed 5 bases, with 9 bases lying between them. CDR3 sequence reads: CASSANYETQYF. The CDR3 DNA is TGTGCCAGCAGCGCCAACTACGAGACCCAGTACTTC.

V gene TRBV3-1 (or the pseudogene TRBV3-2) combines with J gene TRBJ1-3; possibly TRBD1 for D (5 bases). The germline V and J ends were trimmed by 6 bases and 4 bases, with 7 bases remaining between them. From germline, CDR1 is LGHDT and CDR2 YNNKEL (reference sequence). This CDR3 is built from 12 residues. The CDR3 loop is CASRQAGNTIYF. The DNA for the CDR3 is TGTGCCAGCAGACAGGCGGGAAACACCATATATTTT.

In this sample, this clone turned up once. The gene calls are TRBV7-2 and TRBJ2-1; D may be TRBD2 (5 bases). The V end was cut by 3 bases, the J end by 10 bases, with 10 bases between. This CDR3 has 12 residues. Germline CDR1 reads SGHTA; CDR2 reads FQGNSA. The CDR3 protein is CASSLRVGEQFF. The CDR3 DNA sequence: TGTGCCAGCAGCTTGAGGGTCGGGGAGCAGTTCTTC.

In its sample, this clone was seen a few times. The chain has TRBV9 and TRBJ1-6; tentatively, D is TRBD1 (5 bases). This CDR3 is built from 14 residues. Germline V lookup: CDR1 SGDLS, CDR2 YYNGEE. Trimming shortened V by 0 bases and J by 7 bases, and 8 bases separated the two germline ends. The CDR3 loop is CASSVVQVNSPLHF. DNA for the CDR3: TGTGCCAGCAGCGTAGTACAGGTGAATTCACCCCTCCACTTT.

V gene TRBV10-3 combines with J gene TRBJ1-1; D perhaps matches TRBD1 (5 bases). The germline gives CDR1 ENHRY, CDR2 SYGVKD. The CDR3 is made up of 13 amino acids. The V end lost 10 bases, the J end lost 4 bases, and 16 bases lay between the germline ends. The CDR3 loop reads CATKDSDRTEAFF. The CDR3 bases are TGTGCCACTAAAGACAGTGATCGCACTGAAGCTTTCTTT.

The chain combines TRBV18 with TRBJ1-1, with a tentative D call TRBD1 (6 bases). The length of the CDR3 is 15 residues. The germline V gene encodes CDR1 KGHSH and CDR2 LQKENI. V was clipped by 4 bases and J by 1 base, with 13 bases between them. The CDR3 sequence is CASSLGGQGNTEAFF. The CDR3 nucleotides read TGTGCCAGCTCACTCGGGGGGCAAGGGAACACTGAAGCTTTCTTT. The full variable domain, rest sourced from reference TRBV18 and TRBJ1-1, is NAGVMQNPRHLVRRRGQEARLRCSPMKGHSHVYWYRQLPEEGLKFMVYLQKENIIDESGMPKERFSAEFPKEGPSILRIQQVVRGDSAAYFCASSLGGQGNTEAFFGQGTRLTVV.

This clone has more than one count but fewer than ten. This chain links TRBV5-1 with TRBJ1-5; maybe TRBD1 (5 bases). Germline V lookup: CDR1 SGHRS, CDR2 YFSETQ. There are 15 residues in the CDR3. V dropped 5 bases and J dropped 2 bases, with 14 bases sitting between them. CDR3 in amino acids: CASRWGTGGNQPQHF. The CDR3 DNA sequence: TGCGCCAGCAGGTGGGGGACTGGAGGCAATCAGCCCCAGCATTTT.

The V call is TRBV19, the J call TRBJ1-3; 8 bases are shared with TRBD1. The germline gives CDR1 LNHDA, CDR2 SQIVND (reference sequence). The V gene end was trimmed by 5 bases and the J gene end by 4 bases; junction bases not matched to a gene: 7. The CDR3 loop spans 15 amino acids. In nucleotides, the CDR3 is TGTGCCAGTAGTTCCGGACAGGGAATGGGAAACACCATATATTTT. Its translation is CASSSGQGMGNTIYF. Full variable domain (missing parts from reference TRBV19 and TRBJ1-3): DGGITQSPKYLFRKEGQNVTLSCEQNLNHDAMYWYRQDPGQGLRLIYYSQIVNDFQKGDIAEGYSVSREKKESFPLTVTSAQKNPTAFYLCASSSGQGMGNTIYFGEGSWLTVV.

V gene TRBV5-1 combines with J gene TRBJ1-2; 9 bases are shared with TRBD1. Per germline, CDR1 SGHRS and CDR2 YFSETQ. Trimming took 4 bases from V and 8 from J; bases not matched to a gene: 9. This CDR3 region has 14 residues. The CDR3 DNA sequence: TGCGCCAGCAGCCCGAGGACAGGGGCGTACGGCTACACCTTC. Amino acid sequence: CASSPRTGAYGYTF.

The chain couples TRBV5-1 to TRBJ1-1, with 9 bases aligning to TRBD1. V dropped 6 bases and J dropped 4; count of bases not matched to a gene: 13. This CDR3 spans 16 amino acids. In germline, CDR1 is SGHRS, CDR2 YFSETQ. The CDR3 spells CASMYGTGPGGTEAFF. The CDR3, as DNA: TGCGCCAGCATGTACGGGACAGGGCCCGGGGGCACTGAAGCTTTCTTT.

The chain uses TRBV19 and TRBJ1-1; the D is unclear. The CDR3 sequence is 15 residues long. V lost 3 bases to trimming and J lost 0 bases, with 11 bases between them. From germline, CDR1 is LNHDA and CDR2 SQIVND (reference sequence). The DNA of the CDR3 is TGTGCCAGTAGTATCCGGGGTGAGGTGAACACTGAAGCTTTCTTT. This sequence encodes CASSIRGEVNTEAFF.

Here the CDR3 DNA reads TGTGCCAGCAGCGTACTAGCGGGGGTCTACAATGAGCAGTTCTTC. It encodes CASSVLAGVYNEQFF. This chain links TRBV7-6 with TRBJ2-1; 11 positions agree with TRBD2. The ends lost 5 bases at V and 3 bases at J; junction bases unmatched: 3. Germline V gene sequence: CDR1 SGHVS, CDR2 FNYEAQ. CDR3 length: 15 residues.

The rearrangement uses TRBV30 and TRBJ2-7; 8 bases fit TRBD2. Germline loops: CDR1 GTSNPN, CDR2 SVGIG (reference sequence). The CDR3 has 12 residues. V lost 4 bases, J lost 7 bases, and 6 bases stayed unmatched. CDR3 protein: CAWNAGGKEQYF. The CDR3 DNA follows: TGTGCCTGGAATGCGGGGGGAAAAGAGCAGTACTTC.

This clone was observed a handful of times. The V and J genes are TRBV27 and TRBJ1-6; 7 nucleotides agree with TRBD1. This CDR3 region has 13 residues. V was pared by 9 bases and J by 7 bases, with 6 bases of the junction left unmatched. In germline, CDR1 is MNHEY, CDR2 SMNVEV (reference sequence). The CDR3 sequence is CASWGTENSPLHF. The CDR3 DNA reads TGTGCCAGTTGGGGGACAGAGAATTCACCCCTCCACTTT.

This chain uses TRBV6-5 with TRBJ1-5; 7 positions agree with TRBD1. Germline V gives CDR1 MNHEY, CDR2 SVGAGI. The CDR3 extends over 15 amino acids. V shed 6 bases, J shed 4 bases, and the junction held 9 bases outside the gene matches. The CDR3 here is CASSTTGIDNQPQHF. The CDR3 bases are TGTGCCAGCAGCACGACAGGGATTGATAATCAGCCCCAGCATTTT.